A single sample gave rise to the 30 T cell receptor beta chains below, sequenced in a study of T cell responses to AZD1222 COVID-19 vaccine. Clones were read by immunoSEQ multiplex PCR, and TCRdb kept only the in-frame ones, dropping some. The sample contains roughly 80,000 clones, just over 90% of which appear only once. The specimen was peripheral blood, collected 28 days after the second AZD1222 dose. The receptor source for this set is an adult who received the AZD1222 COVID-19 vaccine.

The rearrangement links TRBV6-6 to TRBJ1-1; D is perhaps TRBD1 (5 bases). Germline V gene data show CDR1 as MNHNY and CDR2 as SVGAGI (reference sequence). The V end lost 6 bases, the J end lost 3 bases, and 11 bases lay between the germline ends. This CDR3 has 13 residues. CDR3 sequence (DNA): TGTGCCAGCAGACAGGTGGACTACACTGAAGCTTTCTTT. Its translation is CASRQVDYTEAFF.

The chain uses TRBV4-1 and TRBJ1-2; 8 bases line up with TRBD1. Germline CDR1 MGHRA, CDR2 YSYEKL. V gave up 3 bases and J gave up 1 base; unmatched junction bases: 22. The CDR3 has 21 residues. The chain's CDR3 is CASSHLDRAVPTLRFNYGYTF. CDR3 in DNA: TGCGCCAGCAGCCATTTGGACAGGGCAGTTCCCACCCTGCGCTTTAACTATGGCTACACCTTC.

The chain couples TRBV4-2 to TRBJ1-2; D remains unclear. Germline V lookup: CDR1 LGHNA, CDR2 YNFKEQ. V was pared by 1 base and J by 8 bases, with 11 bases between. This CDR3 region has 13 residues. CDR3: CASSQGGRPGYTF. CDR3 nucleotide sequence: TGTGCCAGCAGCCAAGGCGGGAGGCCGGGCTACACCTTC.

The J gene is TRBJ2-7, the V gene TRBV7-2; TRBD2 might be the D (5 bases). Trimming cost V 5 bases and J 4 bases, with 18 bases left between them. Germline V gives CDR1 SGHTA, CDR2 FQGNSA. This CDR3 has 15 residues. The CDR3 DNA is TGTGCCAGCAGCCTCGGACTGATGGGCACGTACGAGCAGTACTTC. Translated: CASSLGLMGTYEQYF.

The rearrangement uses TRBV9 and TRBJ1-4; the match to TRBD1 covers 8 bases. J lost 5 bases, V lost 3 bases, and 9 bases had no gene match. Germline values: CDR1 SGDLS, CDR2 YYNGEE. This CDR3 region has 16 residues. CDR3 residues: CASSARDTGGNEKLFF. The CDR3, as DNA: TGTGCCAGCAGCGCCCGGGATACAGGGGGAAATGAAAAACTGTTTTTT. Variable domain in full (rest from reference TRBV9 and TRBJ1-4): DSGVTQTPKHLITATGQRVTLRCSPRSGDLSVYWYQQSLDQGLQFLIQYYNGEERAKGNILERFSAQQFPDLHSELNLSSLELGDSALYFCASSARDTGGNEKLFFGSGTQLSVL.

The V call is TRBV4-1, the J call TRBJ1-5; D is undetermined. Germline CDR1 MGHRA, CDR2 YSYEKL. V shed 0 bases and J shed 7 bases, with 7 bases lying between them. The CDR3 sequence is 13 residues long. The CDR3 region is CASSQDWQQPQHF. In DNA form, the CDR3 reads TGCGCCAGCAGCCAAGATTGGCAGCAGCCCCAGCATTTT.

The sample holds a few counts of this clone. The chain employs TRBV6-1 and TRBJ2-7, with TRBD2 matching 12 bases. Per the germline V gene, CDR1 is MNHNS and CDR2 is SASEGT. This CDR3 contains 15 residues. V lost 1 base, J lost 2 bases, and 0 bases stayed unmatched. In DNA, the CDR3 is TGTGCCAGCAGTGAAGGGACTAGCGGGGCCTACGAGCAGTACTTC. Its protein is CASSEGTSGAYEQYF.

The V and J genes are TRBV11-3 and TRBJ1-4; 9 positions match TRBD1. The J segment lost 7 bases and the V segment lost 5 bases, leaving 5 bases of the junction unmatched. CDR1 and CDR2 (germline): SGHNT, YENEEA. The CDR3 length is 14 residues. The CDR3 here is CASSDRDRAEKLFF. CDR3 DNA sequence: TGTGCCAGCAGCGACCGGGACAGGGCTGAAAAACTGTTTTTT.

This sequence joins TRBV30 and TRBJ1-6; perhaps TRBD1 as D (6 bases). The CDR3 is made up of 18 amino acids. The germline V gene has CDR1 GTSNPN and CDR2 SVGIG (reference sequence). The V and J ends lost 0 bases and 11 bases respectively, with 26 bases between them. The CDR3 here is CAWSVLYPKTGRGTPLHF. CDR3 in DNA: TGTGCCTGGAGTGTACTCTACCCCAAGACAGGCCGAGGGACACCCCTCCACTTT.

This chain joins TRBV9 and TRBJ2-1; TRBD1 matches at 9 bases. The CDR3 runs 15 residues. From germline, CDR1 is SGDLS and CDR2 YYNGEE. V lost 2 bases and J lost 7; bases outside the gene matches: 7. The CDR3 DNA sequence: TGTGCCAGCAGCGTTACCGGGACAGGGTTAAATGAGCAGTTCTTC. As protein: CASSVTGTGLNEQFF.

This sequence joins TRBV6-5 and TRBJ1-5; D is unresolved. This CDR3 contains 13 residues. Germline CDR1 MNHEY, CDR2 SVGAGI. The V and J ends lost 8 bases and 0 bases respectively, with 8 bases between them. DNA for the CDR3: TGTGCCAGCCAAGAAGATAGCAATCAGCCCCAGCATTTT. It encodes CASQEDSNQPQHF.

J is TRBJ1-1 and V is TRBV7-9; 9 bases align to TRBD1. The CDR3 runs to 15 residues. Germline-derived CDR1 and CDR2 are SEHNR and FQNEAQ (reference sequence). Trimming cost V 5 bases and J 5 bases; bases outside gene matches: 9. The CDR3 DNA is TGTGCCAGCAGCAGTCGGGGACAGGGAGATACTGAAGCTTTCTTT. Its translation: CASSSRGQGDTEAFF. The full variable domain, in which reference TRBV7-9 and TRBJ1-1 provide the parts outside the CDR3, is DTGVSQNPRHKITKRGQNVTFRCDPISEHNRLYWYRQTLGQGPEFLTYFQNEAQLEKSRLLSDRFSAERPKGSFSTLEIQRTEQGDSAMYLCASSSRGQGDTEAFFGQGTRLTVV.

V and J are TRBV6-5 and TRBJ1-1; D uncertain. Trimming removed 2 bases at V and 4 bases at J, with 5 bases between. Germline CDR1 is MNHEY and CDR2 is SVGAGI. The CDR3 sequence is 12 residues long. The CDR3 coding sequence is TGTGCCAGCAGTTACCCCCCCACTGAAGCTTTCTTT. It translates to CASSYPPTEAFF.

This clone was counted between two and nine times. The chain is built from TRBV12-3 or TRBV12-4 and TRBJ2-1; D might be TRBD2 (5 bases). CDR3 length equals 13 residues. V was pared by 9 bases and J by 0 bases, with 9 bases between. In nucleotides, the CDR3 is TGTGCCAGTGAGGGTAGCTCCTACAATGAGCAGTTCTTC. This encodes CASEGSSYNEQFF.

The rearrangement joins TRBV6-4 to TRBJ2-3; maybe TRBD1 (6 bases). CDR3 length equals 14 residues. Germline values: CDR1 MRHNA, CDR2 SNTAGT. With 6 bases removed from V and 6 bases from J, the gap between germline ends came to 16 bases. CDR3 nucleotide sequence: TGTGCCAGCAGCGCTCAACAGGGATCGGATACGCAGTATTTT. Protein: CASSAQQGSDTQYF.

The chain joins TRBV2 to TRBJ1-5; D ambiguous. V was trimmed by 4 bases and J by 10 bases, leaving 11 bases between them. The germline V gene has CDR1 SNHLY and CDR2 FYNNEI. The CDR3 runs to 12 residues. The CDR3 region has the DNA TGTGCCAGCAGTGCCACGGGTGGACCCCAGCATTTT. Residues: CASSATGGPQHF.

V usage is TRBV5-6 and J usage is TRBJ1-2; D uncertain. The CDR3 loop spans 13 amino acids. The V gene's germline CDR1 is SGHDT and CDR2 YYEEEE. V lost 2 bases to trimming and J lost 4 bases, with 9 bases between them. DNA of the CDR3: TGTGCCAGCAGCTTAGACGGTTCCTATGGCTACACCTTC. Translation: CASSLDGSYGYTF.

This clone was detected once. The V and J genes are TRBV5-6 and TRBJ1-2; 8 nucleotides align to TRBD1. After removal of 4 bases from V and 4 bases from J, the junction contained 9 bases not matched to a gene. The germline V gene encodes CDR1 SGHDT and CDR2 YYEEEE. The CDR3 sequence is 15 residues long. The CDR3 region is CASSKRGQGGYGYTF. CDR3 DNA sequence: TGTGCCAGCAGCAAACGCGGACAGGGCGGCTATGGCTACACCTTC.

The chain joins TRBV7-3 to TRBJ2-1, with 7 positions matching TRBD2. CDR1 is SGHTA, CDR2 FQGTGA, per germline. There are 15 residues in the CDR3. Trimming at V came to 5 bases and at J to 7 bases, leaving 11 bases not matched to a gene. CDR3 residues: CASSLSLAEGNEQFF. The CDR3 region has the DNA TGTGCCAGCAGCCTCAGCCTAGCGGAGGGGAATGAGCAGTTCTTC.

The chain recombines TRBV6-6 with TRBJ2-7, with D unclear. Per germline, CDR1 MNHNY and CDR2 SVGAGI (reference sequence). CDR3 length: 15 residues. Trimming removed 5 bases from V and 5 bases from J, with 19 bases in between. The CDR3 DNA follows: TGTGCCAGCAGTCTCCGATGGACGGTGTCCCACGAGCAGTACTTC. Amino acid sequence: CASSLRWTVSHEQYF.

CDR3 region: CASSRQGTEYYEQYF. CDR3 bases: TGTGCCAGCAGCAGGCAGGGGACAGAGTACTACGAGCAGTACTTC. The chain has TRBV5-4 and TRBJ2-7, with TRBD1 identical over 7 bases. V lost 4 bases to trimming and J lost 3 bases; unmatched junction nucleotides: 10. CDR1 SGHNT and CDR2 YYREEE come from the germline V gene (reference sequence). This CDR3 has 15 amino acids.

The chain recombines TRBV10-3 with TRBJ2-7; 8 bases map to TRBD1. This CDR3 is 15 amino acids long. Per germline, CDR1 ENHRY and CDR2 SYGVKD. The junction had 14 bases not matched to a gene; V was cut back by 10 bases and J by 3 bases. DNA of the CDR3: TGTGCCACCCGGGACAGGCCATTTGTAGGCTACGAGCAGTACTTC. Amino acids: CATRDRPFVGYEQYF.

The chain links TRBV7-9 to TRBJ1-2; D is undetermined. V was shortened by 1 base and J by 13 bases, with 13 bases between the two germline ends. The CDR3 has 12 amino acids. Germline CDR1 is SEHNR and CDR2 is FQNEAQ (reference sequence). The CDR3 spells CASSLVRAKGTF. CDR3 coding DNA: TGTGCCAGCAGCTTAGTAAGGGCGAAAGGCACCTTC.

The rearrangement uses TRBV6-5 and TRBJ2-7, with D tentatively TRBD2 (5 bases). The CDR3 length is 11 residues. V was trimmed by 6 bases and J by 5 bases, leaving 8 bases between them. Germline CDR1 reads MNHEY; CDR2 reads SVGAGI. The CDR3, as DNA: TGTGCCAGCAGGTTTAGCGACGAGCAGTACTTC. The encoded protein is CASRFSDEQYF.

The chain combines TRBV19 with TRBJ1-5, with 10 bases identical to TRBD1. CDR3 length equals 18 residues. J was trimmed by 2 bases and V by 5 bases; bases with no gene match: 12. Germline loops: CDR1 LNHDA, CDR2 SQIVND (reference sequence). CDR3 nucleotide sequence: TGTGCCAGTAGTCACGCGGGACAGGGGAATGTTGGCAATCAGCCCCAGCATTTT. Protein sequence: CASSHAGQGNVGNQPQHF.

The CDR3 region has the DNA TGCGCCAGCAGCTTGGGGTCAGCCTCTGGAAACACCATATATTTT. This gives the protein CASSLGSASGNTIYF. The V gene is TRBV5-1, the J gene TRBJ1-3; D is uncertain. With 0 bases removed from V and 0 bases from J, the gap between germline ends came to 7 bases. Germline V gene data show CDR1 as SGHRS and CDR2 as YFSETQ. The CDR3 covers 15 residues.

This rearrangement joins TRBV19 to TRBJ2-5; 7 bases fit TRBD1. The CDR3 extends over 16 amino acids. The V segment lost 7 bases and the J segment 4 bases; nucleotides outside the gene matches: 15. Per germline, CDR1 LNHDA and CDR2 SQIVND (reference sequence). The CDR3 sequence: CASTYRARQGGETQYF. In nucleotides, the CDR3 is TGTGCCAGTACCTATAGAGCCCGACAGGGCGGAGAGACCCAGTACTTC.

This chain links TRBV19 with TRBJ1-2; a weak D match, TRBD1 (5 bases). The CDR3 is 13 amino acids. Trimming removed 6 bases from V and 6 bases from J, with 14 bases in between. Germline-derived CDR1 and CDR2 are LNHDA and SQIVND (reference sequence). The CDR3 loop reads CASRKGIEDGYTF. The CDR3 DNA reads as TGTGCCAGTAGGAAGGGGATCGAGGATGGCTACACCTTC.

The count of this clone is one. This chain links TRBV2 with TRBJ2-1; maybe TRBD2 (6 bases). This CDR3 has 14 residues. The germline V gene encodes CDR1 SNHLY and CDR2 FYNNEI. V lost 3 bases and J lost 0, with 6 bases in between. The CDR3 region is CASSDGSSYNEQFF. The CDR3 DNA follows: TGTGCCAGCAGTGACGGGAGCTCCTACAATGAGCAGTTCTTC.

The rearrangement uses TRBV7-2 and TRBJ2-3; 7 nucleotides line up with TRBD2. Germline CDR1 and CDR2: SGHTA and FQGNSA. Losses at the gene ends were 2 bases for V and 3 bases for J; bases not matched to a gene: 5. The CDR3 is 15 amino acids. This CDR3 is CASSLQPGGTDTQYF. The DNA of the CDR3 is TGTGCCAGCAGCTTACAACCCGGGGGGACAGATACGCAGTATTTT. The full variable domain, completed using reference TRBV7-2 and TRBJ2-3, is GAGVSQSPSNKVTEKGKDVELRCDPISGHTALYWYRQSLGQGLEFLIYFQGNSAPDKSGLPSDRFSAERTGGSVSTLTIQRTQQEDSAVYLCASSLQPGGTDTQYFGPGTRLTVL.